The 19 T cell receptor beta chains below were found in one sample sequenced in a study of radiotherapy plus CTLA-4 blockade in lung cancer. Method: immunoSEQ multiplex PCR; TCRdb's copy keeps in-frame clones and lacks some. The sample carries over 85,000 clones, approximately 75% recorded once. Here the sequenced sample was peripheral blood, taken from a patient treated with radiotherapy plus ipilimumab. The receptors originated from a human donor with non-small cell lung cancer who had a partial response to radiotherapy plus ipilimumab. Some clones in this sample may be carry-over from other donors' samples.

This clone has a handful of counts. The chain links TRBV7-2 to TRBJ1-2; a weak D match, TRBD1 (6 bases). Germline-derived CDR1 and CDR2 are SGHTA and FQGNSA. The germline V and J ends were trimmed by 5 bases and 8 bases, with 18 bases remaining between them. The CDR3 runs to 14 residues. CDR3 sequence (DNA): TGTGCCAGCAGCCCTACACCGGGACAAGTCGGCTACACCTTC. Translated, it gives CASSPTPGQVGYTF.

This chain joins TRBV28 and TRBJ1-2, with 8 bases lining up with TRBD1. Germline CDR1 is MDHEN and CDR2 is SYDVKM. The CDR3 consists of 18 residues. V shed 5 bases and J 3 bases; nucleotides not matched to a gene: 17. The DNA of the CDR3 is TGTGCCAGCAGTCAAATCCGGGACAGGAACCAAGGAGACTATGGCTACACCTTC. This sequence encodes CASSQIRDRNQGDYGYTF.

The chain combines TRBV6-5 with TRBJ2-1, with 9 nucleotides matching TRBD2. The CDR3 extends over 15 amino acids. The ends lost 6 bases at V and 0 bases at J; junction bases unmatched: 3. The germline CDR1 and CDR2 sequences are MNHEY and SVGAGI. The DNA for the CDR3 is TGTGCCAGCAGCATAGCGGGAGCCTCCTACAATGAGCAGTTCTTC. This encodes CASSIAGASYNEQFF.

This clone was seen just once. In DNA form, the CDR3 reads TGTGCCAGTAGTATACGAGCTAGCGGGAGGGCCATGACGCAGTATTTT. This translates into CASSIRASGRAMTQYF. The genes are TRBV19 and TRBJ2-3; 12 bases match TRBD2. V lost 2 bases to trimming and J lost 9 bases; unmatched junction nucleotides: 9. Germline V CDR1 and CDR2: LNHDA, SQIVND (reference sequence). The CDR3 has 16 residues.

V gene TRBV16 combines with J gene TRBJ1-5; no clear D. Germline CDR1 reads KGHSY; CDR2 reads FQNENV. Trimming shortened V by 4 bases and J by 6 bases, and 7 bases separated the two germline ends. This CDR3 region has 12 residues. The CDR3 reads CASSPRVQPQHF. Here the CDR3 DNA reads TGTGCCAGCAGCCCACGGGTTCAGCCCCAGCATTTT. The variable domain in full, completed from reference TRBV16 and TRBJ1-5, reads GEEVAQTPKHLVRGEGQKAKLYCAPIKGHSYVFWYQQVLKNEFKFLISFQNENVFDETGMPKERFSAKCLPNSPCSLEIQATKLEDSAVYFCASSPRVQPQHFGDGTRLSIL.

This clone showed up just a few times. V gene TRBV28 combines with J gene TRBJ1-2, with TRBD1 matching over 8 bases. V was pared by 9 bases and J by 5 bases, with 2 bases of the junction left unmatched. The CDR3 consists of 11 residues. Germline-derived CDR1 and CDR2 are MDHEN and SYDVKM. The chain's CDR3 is CARRQGYGYTF. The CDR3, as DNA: TGTGCCAGAAGACAGGGGTATGGCTACACCTTC.

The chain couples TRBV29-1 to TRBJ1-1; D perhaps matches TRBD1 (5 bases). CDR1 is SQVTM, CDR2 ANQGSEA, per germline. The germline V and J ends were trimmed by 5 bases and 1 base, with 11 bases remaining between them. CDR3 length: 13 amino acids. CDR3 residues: CSVRGAGNTEAFF. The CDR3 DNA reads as TGCAGCGTTAGGGGCGCCGGGAACACTGAAGCTTTCTTT.

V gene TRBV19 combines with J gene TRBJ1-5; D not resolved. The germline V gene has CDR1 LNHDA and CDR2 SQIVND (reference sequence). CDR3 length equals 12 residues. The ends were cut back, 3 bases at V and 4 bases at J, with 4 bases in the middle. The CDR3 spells CASSIYNQPQHF. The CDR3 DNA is TGTGCCAGTAGTATTTATAATCAGCCCCAGCATTTT.

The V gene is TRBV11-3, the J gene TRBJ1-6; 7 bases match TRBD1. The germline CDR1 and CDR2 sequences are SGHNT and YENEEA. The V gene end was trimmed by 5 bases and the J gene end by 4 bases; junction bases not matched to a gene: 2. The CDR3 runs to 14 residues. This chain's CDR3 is CASSARGYNSPLHF. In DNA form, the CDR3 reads TGTGCCAGCAGCGCCAGGGGGTATAATTCACCCCTCCACTTT.

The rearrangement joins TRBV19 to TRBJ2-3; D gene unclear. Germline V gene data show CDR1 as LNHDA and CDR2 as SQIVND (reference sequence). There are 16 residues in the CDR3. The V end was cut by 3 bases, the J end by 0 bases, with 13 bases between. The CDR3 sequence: CASSMWADTSTDTQYF. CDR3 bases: TGTGCCAGTAGTATGTGGGCAGACACTAGCACAGATACGCAGTATTTT.

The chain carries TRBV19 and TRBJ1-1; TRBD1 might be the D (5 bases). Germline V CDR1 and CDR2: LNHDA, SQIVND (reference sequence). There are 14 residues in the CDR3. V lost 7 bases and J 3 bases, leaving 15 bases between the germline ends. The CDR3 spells CASTGTGRDTEAFF. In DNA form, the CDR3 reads TGTGCCAGTACCGGTACAGGCCGGGACACTGAAGCTTTCTTT.

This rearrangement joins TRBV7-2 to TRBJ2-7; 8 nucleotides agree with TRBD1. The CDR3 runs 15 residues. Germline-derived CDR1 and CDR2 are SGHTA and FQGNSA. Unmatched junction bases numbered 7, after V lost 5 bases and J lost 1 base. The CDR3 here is CASSLGGTGSYEQYF. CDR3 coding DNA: TGTGCCAGCAGCCTAGGAGGGACAGGATCCTACGAGCAGTACTTC.

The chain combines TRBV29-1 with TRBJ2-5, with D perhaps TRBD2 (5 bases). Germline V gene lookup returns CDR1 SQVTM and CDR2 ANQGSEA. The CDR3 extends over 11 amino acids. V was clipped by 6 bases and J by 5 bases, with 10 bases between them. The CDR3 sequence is CSVRPGETQYF. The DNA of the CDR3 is TGCAGCGTCCGCCCGGGGGAGACCCAGTACTTC.

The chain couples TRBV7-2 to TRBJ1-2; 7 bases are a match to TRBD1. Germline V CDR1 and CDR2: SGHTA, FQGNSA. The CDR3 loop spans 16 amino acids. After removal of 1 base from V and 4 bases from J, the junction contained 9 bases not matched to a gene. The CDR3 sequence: CASSLGGGGSIYGYTF. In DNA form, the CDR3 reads TGTGCCAGCAGCTTAGGAGGGGGCGGCAGCATCTATGGCTACACCTTC.

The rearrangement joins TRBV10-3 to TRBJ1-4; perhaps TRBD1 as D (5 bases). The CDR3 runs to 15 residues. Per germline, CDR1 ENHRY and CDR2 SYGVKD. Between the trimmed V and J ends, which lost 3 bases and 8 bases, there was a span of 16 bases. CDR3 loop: CAISDFGGRSEKLFF. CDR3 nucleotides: TGTGCCATCAGTGATTTCGGGGGAAGGAGCGAAAAACTGTTTTTT.

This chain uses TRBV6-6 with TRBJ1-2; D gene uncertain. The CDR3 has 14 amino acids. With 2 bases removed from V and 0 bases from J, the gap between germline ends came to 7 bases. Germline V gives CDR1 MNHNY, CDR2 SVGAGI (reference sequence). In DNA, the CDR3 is TGTGCCAGCAGTTACCCCACTTCTAACTATGGCTACACCTTC. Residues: CASSYPTSNYGYTF.

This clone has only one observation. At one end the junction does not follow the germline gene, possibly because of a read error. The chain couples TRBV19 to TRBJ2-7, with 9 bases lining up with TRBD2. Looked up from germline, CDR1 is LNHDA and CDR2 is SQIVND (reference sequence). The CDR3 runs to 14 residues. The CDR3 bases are TGTGCCACCAAGCCCGGGACTAGCTCCTCCGAGCAGTACTTC. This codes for CATKPGTSSSEQYF.

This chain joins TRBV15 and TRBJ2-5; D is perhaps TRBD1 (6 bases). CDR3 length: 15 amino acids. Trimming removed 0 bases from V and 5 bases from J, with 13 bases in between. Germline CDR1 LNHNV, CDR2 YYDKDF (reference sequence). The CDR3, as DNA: TGTGCCACCAGCAGAGAGAAACAGGGTGGGGAGACCCAGTACTTC. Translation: CATSREKQGGETQYF.

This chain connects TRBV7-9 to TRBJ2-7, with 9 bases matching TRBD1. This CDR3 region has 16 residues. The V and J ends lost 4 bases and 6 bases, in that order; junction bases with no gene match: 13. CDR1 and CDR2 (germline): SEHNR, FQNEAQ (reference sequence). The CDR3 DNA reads TGTGCCAGCAGCTCCCCCACCGGACAGGGGTGGCGCGAGCAGTACTTC. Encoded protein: CASSSPTGQGWREQYF. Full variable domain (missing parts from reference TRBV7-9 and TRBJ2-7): DTGVSQNPRHKITKRGQNVTFRCDPISEHNRLYWYRQTLGQGPEFLTYFQNEAQLEKSRLLSDRFSAERPKGSFSTLEIQRTEQGDSAMYLCASSSPTGQGWREQYFGPGTRLTVT.